This T cell receptor beta chain was profiled in a study of blood T cell repertoires in COVID-19. Overall study context: T cells, B-cell-depleted T cells, or PBMCs supplied cDNA or gDNA.

All enrollees were roughly 18 to 90 years old and from about 25 US areas. Per the germline V gene, CDR1 is MNHEY and CDR2 is SVGAGI. The CDR3 is 14 amino acids. The ends were cut back, 10 bases at V and 5 bases at J, with 17 bases in the middle. Per the original data handling: The authors estimated nucleated cell counts from reference gene primer amplification. Method: immunoSEQ multiplex PCR; TCRdb's copy keeps in-frame clones and lacks some. That table is the source of V, J and clone size, and D and trimming were worked out from the DNA. This sample has 200,000 to 250,000 clones; about 85% occur once, and the top ten carry about 10%.

The sequence came from a man aged 30 to 45 who had recovered from COVID-19. J is TRBJ1-4 and V is TRBV6-5, with D perhaps TRBD1 (5 bases). Sequencing was carried out using PBMCs or T cells enriched from blood (not recorded which). CDR3 DNA: TGTGCCACTCAGATCGACAGTACCAATGAAAAACTGTTTTTT. It translates to CATQIDSTNEKLFF.